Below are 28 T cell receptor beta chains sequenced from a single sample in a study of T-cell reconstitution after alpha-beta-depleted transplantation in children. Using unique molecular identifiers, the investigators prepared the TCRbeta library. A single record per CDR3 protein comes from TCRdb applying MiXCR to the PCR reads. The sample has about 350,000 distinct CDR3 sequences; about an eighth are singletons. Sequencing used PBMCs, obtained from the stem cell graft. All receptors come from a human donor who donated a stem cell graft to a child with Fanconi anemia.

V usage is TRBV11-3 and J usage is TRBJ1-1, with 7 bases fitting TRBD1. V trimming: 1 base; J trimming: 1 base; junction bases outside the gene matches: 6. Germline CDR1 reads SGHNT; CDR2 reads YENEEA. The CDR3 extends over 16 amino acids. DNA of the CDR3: TGTGCCAGCAGCTTAGTGACGGGACAGAGGAACACTGAAGCTTTCTTT. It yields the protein CASSLVTGQRNTEAFF.

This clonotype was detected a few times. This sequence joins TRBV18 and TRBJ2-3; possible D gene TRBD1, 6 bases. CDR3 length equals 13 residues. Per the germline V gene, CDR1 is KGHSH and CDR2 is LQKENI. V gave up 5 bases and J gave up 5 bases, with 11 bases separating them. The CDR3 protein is CASSAPGEDTQYF. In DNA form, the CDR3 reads TGTGCCAGCTCAGCCCCAGGGGAAGATACGCAGTATTTT.

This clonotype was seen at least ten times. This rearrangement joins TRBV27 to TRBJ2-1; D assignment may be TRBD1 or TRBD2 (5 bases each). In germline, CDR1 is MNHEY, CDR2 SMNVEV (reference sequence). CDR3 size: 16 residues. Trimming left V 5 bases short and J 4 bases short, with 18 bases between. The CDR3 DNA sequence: TGTGCCAGCAGTGTGAGGGGAGCGTCGCGTTACAATGAGCAGTTCTTC. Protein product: CASSVRGASRYNEQFF.

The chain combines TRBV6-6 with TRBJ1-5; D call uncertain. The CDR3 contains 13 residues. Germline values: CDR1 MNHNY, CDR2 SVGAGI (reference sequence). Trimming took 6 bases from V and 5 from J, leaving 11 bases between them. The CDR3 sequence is CASSHGEYQPQHF. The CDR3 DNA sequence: TGTGCCAGCAGCCATGGGGAATATCAGCCCCAGCATTTT.

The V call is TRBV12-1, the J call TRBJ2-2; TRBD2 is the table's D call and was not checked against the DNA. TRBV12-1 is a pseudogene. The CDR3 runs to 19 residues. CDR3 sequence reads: CASSQVPGTSGADTGELFF. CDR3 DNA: TGTGCCAGCAGCCAAGTTCCGGGAACTAGCGGTGCCGACACCGGGGAGCTGTTTTTT.

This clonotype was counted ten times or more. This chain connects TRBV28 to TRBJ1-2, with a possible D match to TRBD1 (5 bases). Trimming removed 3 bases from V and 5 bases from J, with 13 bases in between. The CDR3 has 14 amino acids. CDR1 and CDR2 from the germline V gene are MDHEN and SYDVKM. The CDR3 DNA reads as TGTGCCAGCAGTTTGGCAGGGACCCCTTATGGCTACACCTTC. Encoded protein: CASSLAGTPYGYTF.

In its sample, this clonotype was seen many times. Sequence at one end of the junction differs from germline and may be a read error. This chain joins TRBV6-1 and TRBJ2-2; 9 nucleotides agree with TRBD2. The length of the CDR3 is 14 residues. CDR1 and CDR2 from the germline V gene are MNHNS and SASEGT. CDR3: CACSGGQNTGELFF. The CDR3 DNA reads TGTGCCTGCAGCGGGGGGCAGAACACCGGGGAGCTGTTTTTT.

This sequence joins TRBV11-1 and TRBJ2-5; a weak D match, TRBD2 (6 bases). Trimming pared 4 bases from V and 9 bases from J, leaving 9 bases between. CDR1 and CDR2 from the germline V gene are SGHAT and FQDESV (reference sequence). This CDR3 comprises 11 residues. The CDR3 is CASSSGGAQYF. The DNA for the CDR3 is TGTGCCAGCAGCTCTGGAGGGGCCCAGTACTTC.

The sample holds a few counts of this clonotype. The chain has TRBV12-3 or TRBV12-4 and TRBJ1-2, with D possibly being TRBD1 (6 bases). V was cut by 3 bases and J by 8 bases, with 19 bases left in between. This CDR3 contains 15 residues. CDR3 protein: CASSFRGGRRMGYTF. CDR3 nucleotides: TGTGCCAGCAGTTTTCGGGGGGGCCGAAGGATGGGCTACACCTTC.

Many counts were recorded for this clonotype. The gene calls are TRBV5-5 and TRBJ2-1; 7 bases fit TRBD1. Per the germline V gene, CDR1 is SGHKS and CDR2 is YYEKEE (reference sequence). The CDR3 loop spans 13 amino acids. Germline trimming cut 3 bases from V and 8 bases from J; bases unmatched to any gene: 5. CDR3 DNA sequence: TGTGCCAGCAGCTCGACAGGGTACCATGAGCAGTTCTTC. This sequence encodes CASSSTGYHEQFF.

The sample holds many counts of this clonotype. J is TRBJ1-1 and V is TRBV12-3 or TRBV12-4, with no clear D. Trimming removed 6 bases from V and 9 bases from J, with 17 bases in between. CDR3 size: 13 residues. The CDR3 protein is CASSPDEALKAFF. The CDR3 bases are TGTGCCAGCAGCCCAGATGAGGCACTGAAAGCTTTCTTT.

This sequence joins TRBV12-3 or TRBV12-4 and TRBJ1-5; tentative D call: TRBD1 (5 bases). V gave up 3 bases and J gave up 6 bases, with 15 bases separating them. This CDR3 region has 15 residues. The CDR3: CASSFSVGGIQPQHF. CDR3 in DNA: TGTGCCAGCAGTTTTTCGGTCGGGGGAATTCAGCCCCAGCATTTT.

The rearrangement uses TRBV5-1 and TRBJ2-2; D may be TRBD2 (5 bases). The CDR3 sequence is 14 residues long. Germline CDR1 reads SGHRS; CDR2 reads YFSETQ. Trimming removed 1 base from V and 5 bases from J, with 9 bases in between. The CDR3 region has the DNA TGCGCCAGCAGCTTGAGGTCGGGGACCGGGGAGCTGTTTTTT. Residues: CASSLRSGTGELFF.

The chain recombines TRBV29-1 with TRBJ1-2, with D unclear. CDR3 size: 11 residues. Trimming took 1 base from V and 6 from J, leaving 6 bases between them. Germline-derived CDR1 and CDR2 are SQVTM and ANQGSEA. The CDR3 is CSVEGVDGYTF. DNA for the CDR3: TGCAGCGTTGAAGGGGTGGATGGCTACACCTTC.

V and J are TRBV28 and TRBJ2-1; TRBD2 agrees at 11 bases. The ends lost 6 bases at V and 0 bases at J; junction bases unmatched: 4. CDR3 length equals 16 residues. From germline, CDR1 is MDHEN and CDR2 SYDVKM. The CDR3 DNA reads TGTGCCAGCAGCACTAGCGGGGGCTACTCCTACAATGAGCAGTTCTTC. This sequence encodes CASSTSGGYSYNEQFF.

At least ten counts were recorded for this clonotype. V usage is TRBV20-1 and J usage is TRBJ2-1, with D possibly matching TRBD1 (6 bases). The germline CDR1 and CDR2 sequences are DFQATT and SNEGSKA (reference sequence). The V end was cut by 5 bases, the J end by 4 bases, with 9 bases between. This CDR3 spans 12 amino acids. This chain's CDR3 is CSAGTGYNEQFF. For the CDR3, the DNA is TGCAGTGCTGGTACAGGGTACAATGAGCAGTTCTTC.

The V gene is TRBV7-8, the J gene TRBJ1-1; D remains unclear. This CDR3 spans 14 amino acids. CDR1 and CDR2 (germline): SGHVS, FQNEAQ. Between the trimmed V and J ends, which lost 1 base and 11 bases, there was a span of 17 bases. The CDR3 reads CASSLDVGRMVAFF. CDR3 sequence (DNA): TGTGCCAGCAGCTTAGATGTGGGTAGGATGGTGGCTTTCTTT.

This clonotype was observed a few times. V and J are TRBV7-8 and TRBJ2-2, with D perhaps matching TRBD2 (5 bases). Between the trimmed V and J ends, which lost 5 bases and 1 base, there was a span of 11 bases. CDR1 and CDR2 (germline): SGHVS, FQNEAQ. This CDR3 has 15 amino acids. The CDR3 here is CASSREGKNTGELFF. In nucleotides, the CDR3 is TGTGCCAGCAGCCGCGAGGGAAAGAACACCGGGGAGCTGTTTTTT.

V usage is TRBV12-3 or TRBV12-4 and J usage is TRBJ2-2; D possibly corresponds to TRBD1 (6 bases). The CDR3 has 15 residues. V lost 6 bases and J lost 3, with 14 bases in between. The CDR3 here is CASRPPGHYTGELFF. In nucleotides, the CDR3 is TGTGCCAGCAGACCGCCGGGACACTACACCGGGGAGCTGTTTTTT.

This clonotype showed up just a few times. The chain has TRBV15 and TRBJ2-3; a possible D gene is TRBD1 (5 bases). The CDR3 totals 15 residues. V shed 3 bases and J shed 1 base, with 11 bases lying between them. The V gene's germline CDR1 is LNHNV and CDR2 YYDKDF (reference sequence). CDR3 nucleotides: TGTGCCACCAGCAGGAATTTAGGGGGCACAGATACGCAGTATTTT. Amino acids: CATSRNLGGTDTQYF.

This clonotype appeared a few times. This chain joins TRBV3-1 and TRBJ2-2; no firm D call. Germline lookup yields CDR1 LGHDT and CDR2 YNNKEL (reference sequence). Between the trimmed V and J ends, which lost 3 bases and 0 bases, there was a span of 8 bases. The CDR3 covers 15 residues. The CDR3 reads CASSQRLSNTGELFF. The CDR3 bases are TGTGCCAGCAGCCAGCGGTTATCGAACACCGGGGAGCTGTTTTTT.

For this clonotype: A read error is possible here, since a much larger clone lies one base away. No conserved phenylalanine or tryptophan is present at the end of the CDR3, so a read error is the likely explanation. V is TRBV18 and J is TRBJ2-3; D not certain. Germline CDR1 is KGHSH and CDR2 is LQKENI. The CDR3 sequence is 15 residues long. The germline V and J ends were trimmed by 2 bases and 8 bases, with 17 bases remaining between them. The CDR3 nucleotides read TGTGCCAGCTCACCAGACGGATTTCCTCTCGGTACGCAGTATGTT. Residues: CASSPDGFPLGTQYV.

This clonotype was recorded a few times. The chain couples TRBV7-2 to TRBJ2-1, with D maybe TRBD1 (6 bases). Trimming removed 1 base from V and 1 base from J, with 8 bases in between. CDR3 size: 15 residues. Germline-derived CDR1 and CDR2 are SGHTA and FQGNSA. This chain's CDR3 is CASSLDRASYNEQFF. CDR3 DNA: TGTGCCAGCAGCTTAGACAGGGCTTCCTACAATGAGCAGTTCTTC.

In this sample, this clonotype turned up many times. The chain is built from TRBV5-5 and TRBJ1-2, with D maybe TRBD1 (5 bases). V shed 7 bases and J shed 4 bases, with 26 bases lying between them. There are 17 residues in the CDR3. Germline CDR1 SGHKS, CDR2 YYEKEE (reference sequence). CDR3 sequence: CASSPDTQSVYGYGYTF. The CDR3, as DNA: TGTGCCAGCTCTCCGGACACTCAAAGCGTTTACGGCTATGGCTACACCTTC.

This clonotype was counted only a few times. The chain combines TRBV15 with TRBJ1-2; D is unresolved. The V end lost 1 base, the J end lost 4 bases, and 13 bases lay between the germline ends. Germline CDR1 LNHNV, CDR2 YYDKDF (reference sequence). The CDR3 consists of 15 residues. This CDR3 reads CATSRVGSLSYGYTF. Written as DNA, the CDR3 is TGTGCCACCAGCAGAGTTGGGAGCCTCTCCTATGGCTACACCTTC.

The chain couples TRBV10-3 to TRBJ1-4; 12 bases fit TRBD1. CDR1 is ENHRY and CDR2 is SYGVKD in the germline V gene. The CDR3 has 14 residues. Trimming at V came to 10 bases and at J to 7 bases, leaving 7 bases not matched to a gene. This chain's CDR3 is CATGTGGYPEKLFF. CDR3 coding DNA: TGTGCCACAGGGACAGGGGGCTACCCTGAAAAACTGTTTTTT.

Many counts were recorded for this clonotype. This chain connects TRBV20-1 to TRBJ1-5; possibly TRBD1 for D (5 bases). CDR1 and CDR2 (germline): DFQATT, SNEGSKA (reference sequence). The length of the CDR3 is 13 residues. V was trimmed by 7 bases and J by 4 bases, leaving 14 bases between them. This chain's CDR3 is CSVGGKGNQPQHF. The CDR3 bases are TGCAGTGTCGGGGGAAAGGGAAATCAGCCCCAGCATTTT.

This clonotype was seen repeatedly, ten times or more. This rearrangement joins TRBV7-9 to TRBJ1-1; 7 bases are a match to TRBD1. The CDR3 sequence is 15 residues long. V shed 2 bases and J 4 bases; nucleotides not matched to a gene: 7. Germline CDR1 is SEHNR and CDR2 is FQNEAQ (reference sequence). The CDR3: CASSLSGTVGTEAFF. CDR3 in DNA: TGTGCCAGCAGCTTATCGGGGACAGTCGGCACTGAAGCTTTCTTT.